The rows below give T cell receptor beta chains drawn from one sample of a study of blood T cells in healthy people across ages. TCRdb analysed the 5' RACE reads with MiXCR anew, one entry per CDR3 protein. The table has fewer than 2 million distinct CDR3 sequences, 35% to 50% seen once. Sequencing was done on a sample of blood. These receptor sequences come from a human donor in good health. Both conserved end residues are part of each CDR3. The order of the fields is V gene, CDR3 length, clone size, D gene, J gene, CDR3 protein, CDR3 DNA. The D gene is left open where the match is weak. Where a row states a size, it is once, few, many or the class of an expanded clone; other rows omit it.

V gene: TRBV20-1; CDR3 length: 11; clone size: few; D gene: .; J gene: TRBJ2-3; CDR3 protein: CSGESTDTQYF; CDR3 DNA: TGCAGTGGCGAAAGCACAGATACGCAGTATTTT
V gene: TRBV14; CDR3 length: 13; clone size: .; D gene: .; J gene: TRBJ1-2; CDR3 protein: CASSQYRAVGYTF; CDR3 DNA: TGTGCCAGCAGCCAATACAGGGCGGTCGGCTACACCTTC
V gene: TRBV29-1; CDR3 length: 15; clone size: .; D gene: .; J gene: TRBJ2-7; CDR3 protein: CSVEHAGRLNYEQYF; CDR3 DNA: TGCAGCGTTGAGCACGCGGGACGGTTAAACTACGAGCAGTACTTC
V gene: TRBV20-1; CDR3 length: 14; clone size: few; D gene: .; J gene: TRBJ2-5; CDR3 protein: CSASRGALQETQYF; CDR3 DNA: TGCAGTGCTAGCCGGGGGGCACTACAAGAGACCCAGTACTTC
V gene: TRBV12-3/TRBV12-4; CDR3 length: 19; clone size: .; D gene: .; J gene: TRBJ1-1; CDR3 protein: CASSLRLRGVAGSNTEAFF; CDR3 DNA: TGTGCCAGCAGCCTTAGACTCCGGGGGGTAGCAGGCTCGAACACTGAAGCTTTCTTT
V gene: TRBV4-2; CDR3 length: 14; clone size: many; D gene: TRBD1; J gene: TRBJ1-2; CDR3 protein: CASRQRQGRYGYTF; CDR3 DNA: TGTGCCAGCAGACAAAGACAGGGCCGGTATGGCTACACCTTC
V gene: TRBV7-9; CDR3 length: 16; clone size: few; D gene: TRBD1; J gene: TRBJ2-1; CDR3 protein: CASSPPDRAAYNEQFF; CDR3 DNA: TGTGCCAGCAGCCCCCCGGACAGGGCAGCCTACAATGAGCAGTTCTTC
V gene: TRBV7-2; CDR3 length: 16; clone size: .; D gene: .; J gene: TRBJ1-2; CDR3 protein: CASSLGRPAINYGYTF; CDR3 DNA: TGTGCCAGCAGCCTGGGACGCCCCGCAATTAACTATGGCTACACCTTC
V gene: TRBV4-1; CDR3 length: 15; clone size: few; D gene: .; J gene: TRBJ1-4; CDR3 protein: CASSLNPGPNEKLFF; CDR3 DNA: TGCGCCAGCAGCCTAAATCCGGGCCCTAATGAAAAACTGTTTTTT
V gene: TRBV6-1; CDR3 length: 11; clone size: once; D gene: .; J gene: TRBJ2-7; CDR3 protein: CASIWSYEQYF; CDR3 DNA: TGTGCCAGCATCTGGTCCTACGAGCAGTACTTC
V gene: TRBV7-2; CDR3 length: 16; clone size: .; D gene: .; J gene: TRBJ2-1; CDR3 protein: CASSPRGTPSGNEQFF; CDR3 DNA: TGTGCCAGCAGCCCAAGGGGGACTCCCTCCGGGAATGAGCAGTTCTTC
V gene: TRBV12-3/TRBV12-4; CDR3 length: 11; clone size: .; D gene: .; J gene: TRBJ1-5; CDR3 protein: CARRSIGPQHF; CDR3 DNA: TGTGCCCGCAGGTCGATAGGGCCCCAGCATTTT
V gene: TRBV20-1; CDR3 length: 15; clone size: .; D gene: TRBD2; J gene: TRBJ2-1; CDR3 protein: CSALTTSGSGLGQFF; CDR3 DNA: TGCAGTGCCCTTACTACTAGCGGGTCCGGGCTGGGGCAGTTCTTC
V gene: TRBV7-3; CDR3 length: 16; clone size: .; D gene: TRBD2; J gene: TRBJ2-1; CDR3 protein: CASSLETGGSDNEQFF; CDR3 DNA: TGTGCCAGCAGCTTAGAAACGGGGGGATCGGACAATGAGCAGTTCTTC
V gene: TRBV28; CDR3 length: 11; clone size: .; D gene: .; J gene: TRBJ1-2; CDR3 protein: CAKKTAYGYTF; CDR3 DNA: TGTGCCAAAAAGACAGCCTATGGCTACACCTTC
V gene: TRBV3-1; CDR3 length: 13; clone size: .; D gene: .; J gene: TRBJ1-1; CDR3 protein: CASSQAPGSEAFF; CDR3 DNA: TGTGCCAGCAGCCAAGCTCCAGGGTCCGAAGCTTTCTTT
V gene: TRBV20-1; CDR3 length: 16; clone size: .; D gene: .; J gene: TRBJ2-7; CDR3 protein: CSARPTVSGLPYEQYF; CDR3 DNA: TGCAGTGCTAGACCAACCGTCTCAGGGTTGCCCTACGAGCAGTACTTC
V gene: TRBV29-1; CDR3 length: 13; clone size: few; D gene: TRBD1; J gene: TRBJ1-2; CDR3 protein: CSGRDSANYGYTF; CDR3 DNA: TGCAGCGGCCGGGACAGTGCTAACTATGGCTACACCTTC
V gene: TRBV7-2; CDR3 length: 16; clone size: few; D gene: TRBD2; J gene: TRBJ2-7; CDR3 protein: CASSSTAAGGPYEQYF; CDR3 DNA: TGTGCCAGCAGCTCCACCGCAGCGGGGGGCCCCTACGAGCAGTACTTC
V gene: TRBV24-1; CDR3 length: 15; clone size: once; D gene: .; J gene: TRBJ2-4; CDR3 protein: CATSPWDSPPGEQYF; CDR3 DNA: TGTGCCACCAGCCCGTGGGACTCCCCGCCTGGTGAGCAGTACTTC
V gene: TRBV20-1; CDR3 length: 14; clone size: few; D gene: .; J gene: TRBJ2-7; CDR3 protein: CSARGSGNSYEQYF; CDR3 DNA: TGCAGTGCTAGGGGTTCTGGCAATTCCTACGAGCAGTACTTC
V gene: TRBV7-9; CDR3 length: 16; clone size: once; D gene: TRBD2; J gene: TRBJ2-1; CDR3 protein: CASSSFPGGTYNEQFF; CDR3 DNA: TGTGCCAGCAGCTCTTTTCCGGGGGGGACCTACAATGAGCAGTTCTTC
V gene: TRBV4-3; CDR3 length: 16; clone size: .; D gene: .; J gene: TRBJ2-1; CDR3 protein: CASSQDDSPSYNEQFF; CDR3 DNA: TGCGCCAGCAGCCAAGATGACTCTCCTTCCTACAATGAGCAGTTCTTC
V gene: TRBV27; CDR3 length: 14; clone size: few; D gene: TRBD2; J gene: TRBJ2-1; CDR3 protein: CASSFSGVHNEQFF; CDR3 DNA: TGTGCCAGCAGCTTTAGCGGGGTACACAATGAGCAGTTCTTC
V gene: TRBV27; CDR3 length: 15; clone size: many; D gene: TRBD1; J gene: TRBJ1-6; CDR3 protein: CASSPATGPRSPLHF; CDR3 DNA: TGTGCCAGCTCCCCCGCGACAGGGCCTCGTTCACCCCTCCACTTT
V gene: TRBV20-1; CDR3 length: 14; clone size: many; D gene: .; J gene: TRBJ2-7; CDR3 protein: CSAPSRTETYEQYF; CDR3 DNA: TGCAGTGCTCCTTCCCGGACAGAGACCTACGAGCAGTACTTC
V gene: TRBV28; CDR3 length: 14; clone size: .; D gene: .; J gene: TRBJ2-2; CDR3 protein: CASTGASNTGELFF; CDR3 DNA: TGTGCCAGCACCGGAGCCTCAAACACCGGGGAGCTGTTTTTT
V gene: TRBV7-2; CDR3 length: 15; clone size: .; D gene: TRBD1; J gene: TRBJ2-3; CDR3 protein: CASSLDGRGTDTRYF; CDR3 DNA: TGTGCCAGCAGCTTAGACGGCAGGGGGACAGATACGCGGTATTTT
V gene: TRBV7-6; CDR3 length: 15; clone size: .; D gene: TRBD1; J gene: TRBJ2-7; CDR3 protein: CASSLVQGISYEQYF; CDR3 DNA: TGTGCCAGCAGCTTGGTACAGGGGATCTCCTACGAGCAGTACTTC
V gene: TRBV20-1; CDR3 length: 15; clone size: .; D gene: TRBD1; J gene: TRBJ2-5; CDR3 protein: CSARRTGDTRETQYF; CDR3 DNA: TGCAGTGCCCGCCGGACAGGGGACACCCGGGAGACCCAGTACTTC
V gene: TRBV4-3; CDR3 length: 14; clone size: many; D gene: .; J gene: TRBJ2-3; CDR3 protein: CASSQGTETDTQYF; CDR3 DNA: TGCGCCAGCAGCCAAGGCACCGAAACAGATACGCAGTATTTT
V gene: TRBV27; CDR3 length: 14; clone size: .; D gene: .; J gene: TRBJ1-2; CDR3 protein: CASSADGPFYGYTF; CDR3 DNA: TGTGCCAGCAGTGCGGACGGACCCTTCTATGGCTACACCTTC
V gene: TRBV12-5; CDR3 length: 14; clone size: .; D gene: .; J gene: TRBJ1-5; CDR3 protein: CASGPQEAYQPQHF; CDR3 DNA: TGTGCTAGTGGTCCTCAGGAGGCCTATCAGCCCCAGCATTTT
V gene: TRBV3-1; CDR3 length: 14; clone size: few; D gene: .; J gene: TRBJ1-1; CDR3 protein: CASSQVVMNAEAFF; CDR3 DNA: TGTGCCAGCAGCCAAGTCGTAATGAACGCTGAAGCTTTCTTT
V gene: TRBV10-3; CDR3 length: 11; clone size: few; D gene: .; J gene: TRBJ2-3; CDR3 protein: CAIGGSDTQYF; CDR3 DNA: TGTGCCATCGGGGGGTCGGATACGCAGTATTTT
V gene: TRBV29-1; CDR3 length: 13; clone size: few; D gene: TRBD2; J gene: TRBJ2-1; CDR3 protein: CSLGGGVYNEQFF; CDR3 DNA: TGCAGCCTCGGTGGGGGGGTTTACAATGAGCAGTTCTTC
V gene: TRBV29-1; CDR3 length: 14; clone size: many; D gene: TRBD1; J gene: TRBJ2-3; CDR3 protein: CSATGTGGTDTQYF; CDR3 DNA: TGCAGCGCCACCGGGACAGGGGGAACAGATACGCAGTATTTT
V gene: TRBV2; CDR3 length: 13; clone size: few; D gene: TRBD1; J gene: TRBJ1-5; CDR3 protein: CASNRGLNQPQHF; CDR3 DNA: TGTGCCAGCAACAGGGGCCTAAATCAGCCCCAGCATTTT
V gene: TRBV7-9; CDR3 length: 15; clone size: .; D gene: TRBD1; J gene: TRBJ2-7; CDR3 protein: CASSLPDRDIYEQYF; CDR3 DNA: TGTGCCAGCAGCTTACCGGACAGGGATATCTACGAGCAGTACTTC
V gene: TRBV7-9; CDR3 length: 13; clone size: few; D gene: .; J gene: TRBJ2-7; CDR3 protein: CASSWGEYNEQYF; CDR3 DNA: TGTGCCAGCAGCTGGGGGGAGTACAACGAGCAGTACTTC
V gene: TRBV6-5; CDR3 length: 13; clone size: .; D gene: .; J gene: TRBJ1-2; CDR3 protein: CASNRGRAYGYTF; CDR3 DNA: TGTGCCAGCAACCGGGGGCGCGCCTATGGCTACACCTTC
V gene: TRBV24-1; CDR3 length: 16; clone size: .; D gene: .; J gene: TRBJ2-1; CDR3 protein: CATSDSRGAGLGEQFF; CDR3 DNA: TGTGCCACCAGTGATTCTCGGGGAGCCGGTTTGGGTGAGCAGTTCTTC
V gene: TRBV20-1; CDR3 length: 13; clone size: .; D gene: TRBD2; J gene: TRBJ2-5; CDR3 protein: CSVGGADRETQYF; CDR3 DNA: TGCAGTGTCGGGGGGGCGGACCGAGAGACCCAGTACTTC
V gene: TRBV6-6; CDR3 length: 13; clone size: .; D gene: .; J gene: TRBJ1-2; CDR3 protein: CAGARRAGYGYTF; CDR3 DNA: TGTGCCGGCGCCAGGAGGGCCGGCTATGGCTACACCTTC
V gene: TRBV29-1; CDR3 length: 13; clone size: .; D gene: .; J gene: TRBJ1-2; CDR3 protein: CSVEGPGVYGYTF; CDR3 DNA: TGCAGCGTTGAGGGGCCAGGGGTCTATGGCTACACCTTC
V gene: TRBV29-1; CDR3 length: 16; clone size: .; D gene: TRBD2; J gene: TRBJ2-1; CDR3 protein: CSAYSGGAVTYNGQFF; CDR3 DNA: TGCAGCGCATATAGCGGGGGGGCCGTAACCTACAATGGGCAGTTCTTC
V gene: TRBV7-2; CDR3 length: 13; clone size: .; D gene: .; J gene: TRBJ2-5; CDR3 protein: CASSLADIYERYF; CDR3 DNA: TGTGCCAGCAGCTTAGCAGACATTTACGAGCGGTACTTC
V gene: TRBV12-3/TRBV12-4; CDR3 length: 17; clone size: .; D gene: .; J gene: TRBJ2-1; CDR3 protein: CASSLGFTYGSYNEQFF; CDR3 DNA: TGTGCCAGCAGTTTAGGCTTCACGTACGGCTCCTACAATGAGCAGTTCTTC
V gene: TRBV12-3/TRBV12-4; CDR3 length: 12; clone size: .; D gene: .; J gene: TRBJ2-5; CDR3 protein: CASRPAGETQYF; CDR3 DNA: TGTGCCAGCCGTCCGGCAGGGGAGACCCAGTACTTC
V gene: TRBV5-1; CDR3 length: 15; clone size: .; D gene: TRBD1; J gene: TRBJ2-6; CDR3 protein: CASSTDRAGADVLTF; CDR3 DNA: TGCGCCAGCAGCACGGACAGGGCTGGGGCCGACGTCCTGACTTTC
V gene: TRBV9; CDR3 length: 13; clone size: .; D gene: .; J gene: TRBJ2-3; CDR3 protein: CASSATVGDTQYF; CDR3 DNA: TGTGCCAGCAGCGCGACAGTGGGAGATACGCAGTATTTT
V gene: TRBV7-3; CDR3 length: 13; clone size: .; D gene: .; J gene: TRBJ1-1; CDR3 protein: CASSLPRQIQAFF; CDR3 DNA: TGTGCCAGCAGCTTACCTAGACAGATTCAAGCTTTCTTT
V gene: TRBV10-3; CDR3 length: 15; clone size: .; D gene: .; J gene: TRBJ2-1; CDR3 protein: CAISELEGSYNEQFF; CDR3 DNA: TGTGCCATCAGTGAGTTGGAGGGATCGTACAATGAGCAGTTCTTC
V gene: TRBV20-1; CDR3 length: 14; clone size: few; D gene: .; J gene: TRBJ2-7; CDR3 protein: CSARVPGLAYEQYF; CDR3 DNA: TGCAGTGCTAGAGTTCCGGGACTCGCCTACGAGCAGTACTTC
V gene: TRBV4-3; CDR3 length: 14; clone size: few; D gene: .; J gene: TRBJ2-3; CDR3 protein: CASSQAGYTDTQYF; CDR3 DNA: TGCGCCAGCAGCCAGGCGGGGTACACAGATACGCAGTATTTT
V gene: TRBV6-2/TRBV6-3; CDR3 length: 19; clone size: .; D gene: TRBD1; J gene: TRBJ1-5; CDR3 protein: CASSSLGQGRGYSNQPQHF; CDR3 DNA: TGTGCCAGCAGTTCCCTCGGGCAGGGCAGGGGGTATAGCAATCAGCCCCAGCATTTT
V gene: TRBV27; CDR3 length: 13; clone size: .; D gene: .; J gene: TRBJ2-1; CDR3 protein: CASSQGPHNEQFF; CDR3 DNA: TGTGCCAGCAGCCAGGGTCCCCACAATGAGCAGTTCTTC
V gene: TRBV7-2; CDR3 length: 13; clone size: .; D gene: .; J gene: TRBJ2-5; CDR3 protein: CASSYNLQETQYF; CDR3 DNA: TGTGCCAGCAGCTACAACCTCCAAGAGACCCAGTACTTC